This T cell receptor (beta chain) was recovered during a study of vaccination effects on CD4 cells after COVID-19. Turning to the study itself: Either the mRNA-1273 or the BNT162b2 vaccine was given to participants as two doses.

In germline, CDR1 is SNHLY, CDR2 FYNNEI. This CDR3 is built from 16 residues. Clones were read by immunoSEQ multiplex PCR, and TCRdb kept only the in-frame ones, dropping some. The sample shows about 38,000 clones, around 80% of them seen only once. Subsequent to a culture period of 10 to 11 days, CD4+ T cells were isolated. This clone was counted a few times. What it binds is unknown. The junction does not match germline at one end; this may be a read error. The chain joins TRBV2 to TRBJ1-6, with 10 bases matching TRBD1. The sequenced sample was CD4+ T cells from PBMCs cultured without peptide, obtained before COVID-19 vaccination. The receptor's source is a human donor who received a COVID-19 vaccine. CDR3 bases: TGTGCCAGCAACCCGACAGGGGGCCAATATAGTTCACCCCTCCACTTT. As protein: CASNPTGGQYSSPLHF.